These 32 T cell receptor beta chains originate from one sample sequenced in a study of spatial heterogeneity in lung cancer. Time point denoted: blood at routine non-recurrence follow-up after resection. Sequencing covered unsorted whole RNA taken from tumor, nontumor lung or frozen PBMC. TCRdb reanalysed the 5' RACE reads using MiXCR and keeps one entry per CDR3 protein. The sample lists fewer than 55,000 distinct CDR3 sequences, 7.4% seen once, with approximately 40% in the top ten. The sample in question was PBMCs, obtained at follow-up. These receptors came from a female donor with early-stage non-small cell lung cancer.

In the case of this clonotype: This sequence may be a read error, since a much larger clone differs from it by one base. Without the conserved terminal phenylalanine or tryptophan, this CDR3 likely stems from a read error. This chain's CDR3 is CASSAGSGAQPQHS. CDR3 nucleotide sequence: TGTGCCAGCAGCGCGGGGTCGGGGGCACAGCCCCAGCATTCT. The genes are TRBV7-2 and TRBJ1-5, with D tentatively TRBD1 (6 bases). The V end lost 5 bases, the J end lost 7 bases, and 15 bases lay between the germline ends. This CDR3 has 14 residues. Germline V CDR1 and CDR2: SGHTA, FQGNSA.

Ten or more counts support this clonotype. The chain employs TRBV28 and TRBJ1-5, with TRBD1 matching over 7 bases. Germline assignment: CDR1 MDHEN and CDR2 SYDVKM. The CDR3 runs to 14 residues. V was pared by 6 bases and J by 4 bases, with 6 bases of the junction left unmatched. The CDR3 DNA reads as TGTGCCAGCAGCCGTGACAGGGTAAATCAGCCCCAGCATTTT. Translation gives CASSRDRVNQPQHF.

Comments on this clonotype: The junction differs from germline at one of its ends, possibly a read error. The J gene is TRBJ2-1, the V gene TRBV7-2; D remains ambiguous. CDR1 SGHTA and CDR2 FQGNSA come from the germline V gene. The length of the CDR3 is 13 residues. CDR3 protein: CVSSFWPGNEQFF. The CDR3 region has the DNA TGTGTCAGCAGCTTCTGGCCCGGCAATGAGCAGTTCTTC.

Many counts were recorded for this clonotype. V is TRBV11-2 and J is TRBJ2-3; perhaps TRBD2 as D (5 bases). This CDR3 region has 17 residues. The germline gives CDR1 SGHAT, CDR2 FQNNGV. V dropped 3 bases and J dropped 2 bases, with 18 bases sitting between them. This CDR3 reads CASSFIQSGRPTDTQYF. In DNA, the CDR3 is TGTGCCAGCAGCTTTATCCAAAGCGGACGACCCACAGATACGCAGTATTTT.

This clonotype was observed a handful of times. The rearrangement links TRBV20-1 to TRBJ1-1, with D possibly matching TRBD1 (5 bases). The CDR3 runs 11 residues. CDR1 DFQATT and CDR2 SNEGSKA come from the germline V gene (reference sequence). The V end was cut by 5 bases, the J end by 14 bases, with 18 bases between. The CDR3 DNA reads as TGCAGTGCTGGCGCAGGGACCTTAAAATTCTTT. This gives the protein CSAGAGTLKFF.

This clonotype has a count of ten or more. This chain uses TRBV20-1 with TRBJ1-5, with 11 bases aligning to TRBD1. V shed 0 bases and J 4 bases; nucleotides not matched to a gene: 5. CDR1 DFQATT and CDR2 SNEGSKA come from the germline V gene (reference sequence). CDR3 size: 16 residues. CDR3 DNA: TGCAGTGCTAGAGATGTCGGGACAGGGGGTAATCAGCCCCAGCATTTT. It codes for CSARDVGTGGNQPQHF.

This clonotype was seen ten or more times. The gene calls are TRBV2 and TRBJ2-5, with 10 nucleotides matching TRBD2. The junction had 10 bases not matched to a gene; V was cut back by 10 bases and J by 5 bases. CDR3 length: 14 amino acids. CDR1 and CDR2 (germline): SNHLY, FYNNEI. The CDR3 nucleotides read TGTGCCATACTCCAGCGGGGGGGCCGGGAGACCCAGTACTTC. Translation: CAILQRGGRETQYF.

This clonotype was counted at least ten times. The chain combines TRBV14 with TRBJ2-1; 10 bases fit TRBD2. The J segment lost 4 bases and the V segment lost 4 bases, leaving 4 bases of the junction unmatched. CDR3 length: 15 amino acids. Per germline, CDR1 SGHDN and CDR2 FVKESK. CDR3 sequence (DNA): TGTGCCAGCAGCCCAAGGACTAGCGGTTACAATGAGCAGTTCTTC. Protein sequence: CASSPRTSGYNEQFF.

This clonotype was observed many times. V and J are TRBV6-5 and TRBJ1-2, with D maybe TRBD1 (6 bases). V lost 2 bases, J lost 2 bases, and 15 bases lay in between. The CDR3 is made up of 16 amino acids. Germline CDR1 MNHEY, CDR2 SVGAGI. The CDR3 loop reads CASSYEGRGPNYGYTF. In DNA, the CDR3 is TGTGCCAGCAGTTACGAGGGACGGGGGCCCAACTATGGCTACACCTTC.

This clonotype was observed many times. The rearrangement links TRBV20-1 to TRBJ2-3; maybe TRBD2 (5 bases). Germline V gives CDR1 DFQATT, CDR2 SNEGSKA (reference sequence). V lost 0 bases and J lost 14, with 21 bases in between. The CDR3 is made up of 14 amino acids. CDR3 nucleotides: TGCAGTGCTAGAGAAAGCGGAGGCGCGCGCCTTCGGTATTTT. This sequence encodes CSARESGGARLRYF.

The table lists this clonotype with many counts. The genes are TRBV15 and TRBJ2-3; no clear D. This CDR3 is built from 12 residues. From germline, CDR1 is LNHNV and CDR2 YYDKDF (reference sequence). V dropped 0 bases and J dropped 11 bases, with 9 bases sitting between them. The CDR3 DNA is TGTGCCACCAGCAGAGATAGGTGGGAGCAGTATTTT. This encodes CATSRDRWEQYF. The whole variable domain, filled in from reference TRBV15 and TRBJ2-3, reads DAMVIQNPRYQVTQFGKPVTLSCSQTLNHNVMYWYQQKSSQAPKLLFHYYDKDFNNEADTPDNFQSRRPNTSFCFLDIRSPGLGDTAMYLCATSRDRWEQYFGPGTRLTVL.

CDR3 nucleotides: TGCAGTGCTAGAGATCCCTCCACAGATACGCAGTATTTT. It codes for CSARDPSTDTQYF. This chain connects TRBV20-1 to TRBJ2-3, with D hard to call. Between the trimmed V and J ends, which lost 0 bases and 2 bases, there was a span of 6 bases. CDR1 is DFQATT, CDR2 SNEGSKA, per germline (reference sequence). The CDR3 is made up of 13 amino acids.

This clonotype appeared many times. V usage is TRBV7-9 and J usage is TRBJ2-6; 7 bases match TRBD1. Trimming cost V 5 bases and J 0 bases; bases outside gene matches: 4. The germline V gene encodes CDR1 SEHNR and CDR2 FQNEAQ (reference sequence). There are 16 residues in the CDR3. CDR3 loop: CASSHGTASGANVLTF. The CDR3 region has the DNA TGTGCCAGCAGCCACGGGACAGCCTCTGGGGCCAACGTCCTGACTTTC.

In this sample, this clonotype turned up many times. J is TRBJ1-2 and V is TRBV29-1; 10 bases align to TRBD1. Germline V gives CDR1 SQVTM, CDR2 ANQGSEA. This CDR3 comprises 17 residues. The ends lost 6 bases at V and 4 bases at J; junction bases unmatched: 17. The DNA for the CDR3 is TGCAGCGTGCTCCGGGACAGGGGCGTCGCTGGGGCCTATGGCTACACCTTC. Translation gives CSVLRDRGVAGAYGYTF.

This clonotype was seen more than once but under ten times. This sequence joins TRBV28 and TRBJ2-1; 7 nucleotides align to TRBD2. This CDR3 is 15 amino acids long. The trim removed 5 bases at V and 3 bases at J, leaving 7 bases unmatched. Per the germline V gene, CDR1 is MDHEN and CDR2 is SYDVKM. The CDR3: CASSRGGGDYNEQFF. The CDR3 nucleotides read TGTGCCAGCAGTAGGGGCGGGGGAGACTACAATGAGCAGTTCTTC.

This clonotype has ten or more counts. V is TRBV29-1 and J is TRBJ1-2; 7 nucleotides align to TRBD1. CDR1 and CDR2 (germline): SQVTM, ANQGSEA. CDR3 length: 15 amino acids. Germline trimming cut 4 bases from V and 4 bases from J; bases unmatched to any gene: 12. Here the CDR3 reads CSVVGDSATVYGYTF. For the CDR3, the DNA is TGCAGCGTTGTGGGGGACAGTGCCACCGTCTATGGCTACACCTTC.

This clonotype has ten or more counts. This chain connects TRBV10-3 to TRBJ2-7; D unclear. The CDR3 contains 14 residues. Trimming pared 3 bases from V and 0 bases from J, leaving 9 bases between. CDR1 is ENHRY and CDR2 is SYGVKD in the germline V gene. The CDR3 here is CAISERQFSYEQYF. The CDR3 region has the DNA TGTGCCATCAGTGAAAGGCAGTTCTCCTACGAGCAGTACTTC.

This clonotype appeared many times. This chain connects TRBV5-1 to TRBJ1-1; a weak D match, TRBD1 (5 bases). V was cut by 4 bases and J by 11 bases, with 18 bases left in between. Germline CDR1 is SGHRS and CDR2 is YFSETQ. CDR3 length equals 13 residues. CDR3 residues: CASSQIPGLEAFF. CDR3 nucleotides: TGCGCCAGCAGCCAAATTCCAGGGTTGGAGGCTTTCTTT.

This chain uses TRBV7-2 with TRBJ1-2; D not resolved. V dropped 0 bases and J dropped 2 bases, with 10 bases sitting between them. This CDR3 contains 15 residues. Germline assignment: CDR1 SGHTA and CDR2 FQGNSA. CDR3 in amino acids: CASSLARRLNYGYTF. CDR3 DNA: TGTGCCAGCAGCTTAGCACGCCGGTTAAACTATGGCTACACCTTC.

At least ten counts were recorded for this clonotype. V is TRBV14 and J is TRBJ2-1; D unclear. The CDR3 length is 13 residues. Germline V gene data show CDR1 as SGHDN and CDR2 as FVKESK. V lost 4 bases and J 4 bases, leaving 8 bases between the germline ends. The CDR3 coding sequence is TGTGCCAGCAGCCGTGTAGGGTACAATGAGCAGTTCTTC. Protein sequence: CASSRVGYNEQFF.

This clonotype showed up many times. The CDR3, as DNA: TGTGCCAGCAGCCTCCAGGGGTGGGAGACCCAGTACTTC. Translated, it gives CASSLQGWETQYF. The rearrangement joins TRBV11-3 to TRBJ2-5, with D perhaps TRBD1 (6 bases). The CDR3 covers 13 residues. Germline V gives CDR1 SGHNT, CDR2 YENEEA. The germline V and J ends were trimmed by 5 bases and 5 bases, with 12 bases remaining between them.

This clonotype was detected only a few times. CDR3 region: CASSLNSRGITEAFF. The DNA for the CDR3 is TGTGCCAGCAGTCTCAACTCCAGGGGTATCACTGAAGCTTTCTTT. This chain links TRBV27 with TRBJ1-1; maybe TRBD1 (6 bases). Looked up from germline, CDR1 is MNHEY and CDR2 is SMNVEV (reference sequence). V shed 5 bases and J shed 4 bases, with 17 bases lying between them. The CDR3 consists of 15 residues.

V and J are TRBV7-2 and TRBJ2-4, with D perhaps TRBD1 (7 bases). V was pared by 9 bases and J by 2 bases, with 11 bases between. The CDR3 length is 13 residues. Looked up from germline, CDR1 is SGHTA and CDR2 is FQGNSA. This CDR3 reads CASQGGSKNIQYF. CDR3 nucleotides: TGTGCCAGTCAGGGGGGCTCCAAAAACATTCAGTACTTC.

In its sample, this clonotype was seen many times. The chain combines TRBV7-3 with TRBJ1-6; possibly TRBD1 for D (5 bases). V lost 6 bases, J lost 7 bases, and 10 bases lay in between. Germline V gene sequence: CDR1 SGHTA, CDR2 FQGTGA. The CDR3 runs 13 residues. The DNA of the CDR3 is TGTGCCAGCAGTGTCGGGGGAAATTCACCCCTCCACTTT. Translated, it gives CASSVGGNSPLHF.

This clonotype has at least ten counts. The genes are TRBV6-5 and TRBJ1-6, with 7 bases lining up with TRBD1. The junction had 5 bases not matched to a gene; V was cut back by 2 bases and J by 7 bases. The CDR3 runs 15 residues. Germline-derived CDR1 and CDR2 are MNHEY and SVGAGI. The chain's CDR3 is CASSYDPRGNSPLHF. In nucleotides, the CDR3 is TGTGCCAGCAGTTACGATCCCAGGGGGAATTCACCCCTCCACTTT.

In the case of this clonotype: This may be a read error: a much more frequent sequence differs by one nucleotide. The missing conserved phenylalanine or tryptophan at the end of this CDR3 makes a read error likely. The chain recombines TRBV2 with TRBJ1-2, with 7 bases that match TRBD1. CDR1 is SNHLY and CDR2 is FYNNEI in the germline V gene. The CDR3 totals 13 residues. V shed 6 bases, J shed 4 bases, and the junction held 5 bases outside the gene matches. This CDR3 is CASRGTASYGYTL. CDR3 sequence (DNA): TGTGCCAGCAGAGGGACAGCTTCCTATGGCTACACCTTA.

This clonotype was counted ten times or more. The chain has TRBV6-5 and TRBJ2-1; perhaps TRBD2 as D (5 bases). Between the trimmed V and J ends, which lost 6 bases and 7 bases, there was a span of 19 bases. This CDR3 has 15 amino acids. Looked up from germline, CDR1 is MNHEY and CDR2 is SVGAGI. CDR3 loop: CASSQSGSPWNEQFF. For the CDR3, the DNA is TGTGCCAGCAGCCAGTCGGGGTCTCCTTGGAATGAGCAGTTCTTC.

The V gene is TRBV3-1, the J gene TRBJ2-6; 7 bases line up with TRBD1. The ends lost 5 bases at V and 2 bases at J; junction bases unmatched: 9. The length of the CDR3 is 17 residues. Germline V gene data show CDR1 as LGHDT and CDR2 as YNNKEL (reference sequence). This CDR3 is CASSKKGAEAGANVLTF. The CDR3 DNA reads TGTGCCAGCAGCAAAAAGGGGGCCGAGGCTGGGGCCAACGTCCTGACTTTC.

The CDR3 sequence is CASSPVPNTEAFF. CDR3 bases: TGTGCCAGCTCACCAGTCCCGAACACTGAAGCTTTCTTT. V usage is TRBV18 and J usage is TRBJ1-1; D unclear. Per the germline V gene, CDR1 is KGHSH and CDR2 is LQKENI. V was pared by 2 bases and J by 1 base, with 5 bases between. The CDR3 covers 13 residues.

This clonotype was found many times. The CDR3 coding sequence is TGTGCCAGCAGCCGACGAGATGAGCAGTTCTTC. As protein: CASSRRDEQFF. This chain links TRBV3-1 with TRBJ2-1; D remains ambiguous. V was trimmed by 4 bases and J by 8 bases, leaving 6 bases between them. Per the germline V gene, CDR1 is LGHDT and CDR2 is YNNKEL (reference sequence). CDR3 length: 11 amino acids.

In this sample, this clonotype turned up many times. The CDR3 loop is CASSFTSGVSYNEQFF. The DNA for the CDR3 is TGTGCCAGCAGCTTCACTAGCGGCGTCTCCTACAATGAGCAGTTCTTC. The chain couples TRBV7-2 to TRBJ2-1, with 8 bases matching TRBD2. The CDR3 length is 16 residues. Germline V gives CDR1 SGHTA, CDR2 FQGNSA. The J segment lost 0 bases and the V segment lost 3 bases, leaving 4 bases of the junction unmatched.

V gene TRBV6-2 or TRBV6-3 combines with J gene TRBJ2-5, with D unclear. Trimming shortened V by 0 bases and J by 4 bases, and 12 bases separated the two germline ends. Germline assignment: CDR1 MNHEY and CDR2 SVGEGT. The CDR3 spans 15 residues. The CDR3 DNA reads TGTGCCAGCAGTTACTCGATTGGCCCAGGAGAGACCCAGTACTTC. This encodes CASSYSIGPGETQYF.